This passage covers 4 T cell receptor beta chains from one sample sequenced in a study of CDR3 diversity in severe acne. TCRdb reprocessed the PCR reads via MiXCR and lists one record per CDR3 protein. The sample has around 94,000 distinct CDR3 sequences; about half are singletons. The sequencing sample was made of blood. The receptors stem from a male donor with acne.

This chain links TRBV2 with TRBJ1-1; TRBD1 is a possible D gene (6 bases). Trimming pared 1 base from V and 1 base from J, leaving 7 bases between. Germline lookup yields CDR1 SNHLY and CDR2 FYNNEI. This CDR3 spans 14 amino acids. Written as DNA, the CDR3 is TGTGCCAGCAGTGAAGGCAGGGGGAACACTGAAGCTTTCTTT. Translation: CASSEGRGNTEAFF.

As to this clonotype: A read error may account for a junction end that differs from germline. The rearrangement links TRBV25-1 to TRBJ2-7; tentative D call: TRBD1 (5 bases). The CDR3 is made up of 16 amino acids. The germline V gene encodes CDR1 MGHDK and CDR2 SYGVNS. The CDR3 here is CASSVGPGHSSYEQHF. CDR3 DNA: TGTGCCAGCAGCGTAGGCCCAGGGCACAGCTCCTACGAGCAGCACTTC.

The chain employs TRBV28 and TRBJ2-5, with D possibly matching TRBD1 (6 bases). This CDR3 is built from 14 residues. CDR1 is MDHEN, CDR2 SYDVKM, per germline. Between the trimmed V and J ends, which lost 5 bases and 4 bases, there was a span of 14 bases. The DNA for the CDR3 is TGTGCCAGCAGTCTGACGACAGGTTTAGAGACCCAGTACTTC. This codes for CASSLTTGLETQYF.

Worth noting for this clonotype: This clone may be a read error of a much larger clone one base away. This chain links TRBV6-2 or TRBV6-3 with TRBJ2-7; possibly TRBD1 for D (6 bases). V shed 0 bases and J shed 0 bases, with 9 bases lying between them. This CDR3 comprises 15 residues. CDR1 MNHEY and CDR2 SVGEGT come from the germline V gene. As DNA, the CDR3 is TGTGCCAGCAGTTACTCGCCGGGACACTCCTACGAGCAGTACTTC. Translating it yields CASSYSPGHSYEQYF.